This TCR beta chain appears in the sequencing data of a study of OX40 agonist ivuxolimab in advanced cancers. Study overall: Ivuxolimab, an agonistic anti-OX40 (CD134) antibody, was given to patients. Treatment received earlier with anti-PD-1, anti-PD-L1 or anti-CTLA-4 agents was allowed, and under 50% had some.

Per germline, CDR1 KGHSY and CDR2 FQNENV. Trimming shortened V by 0 bases and J by 2 bases, and 8 bases separated the two germline ends. The CDR3 length is 14 residues. This clone has only a few counts. No antigen is known for it. Notes on the study in general: Certain nonresponders likewise exhibited a low normalized T-cell clonal expansion.

Profiling relied on immunoSEQ multiplex PCR, and the TCRdb table lists in-frame clones only, not all of them. The table lists 30,000 to 45,000 clones, roughly four fifths of them singletons. The TCR originated in an adult with an advanced solid tumor such as melanoma, head and neck, liver or kidney cancer. The chain employs TRBV16 and TRBJ2-7; no clear D gene. This sample comprised CD4+ or CD8+ T cells sorted from blood, obtained in a trial of the OX40 agonist ivuxolimab. CDR3 loop: CASSQSIAAYEQYF. The CDR3 region has the DNA TGTGCCAGCAGCCAATCGATTGCGGCCTACGAGCAGTACTTC.